The rows below give T cell receptor beta chains drawn from one sample of a study of cytomegalovirus exposure and HLA in healthy donors. The protocol was immunoSEQ multiplex PCR, while the TCRdb copy is restricted to in-frame clones and leaves out a portion. The sample contains around 150,000 clones, 70% of which appear only once. What was sequenced was PBMCs. The origin of the receptors is a man aged 18 to 29 in good health and CMV-seropositive. The CDR3 runs from the conserved cysteine through the conserved F or W. A D gene is named only where the DNA matches it firmly. For some rows the clone size is stated as once, few or many, or as a class when expanded; others skip it.

-	TRBD1	TRBJ1-4	TRBV15	TGTGCCACCAGCAGGGATAGACAGGGGAATGAAAAACTGTTTTTT	CATSRDRQGNEKLFF
-	-	TRBJ1-2	TRBV15	TGTGCCACCAGCAGAGGGGAGAGATTTTATGGCTACACCTTC	CATSRGERFYGYTF
few	-	TRBJ2-1	TRBV6-1	TGTGCCAGCAGTTCACAGGGAATCATCAATGAGCAGTTCTTC	CASSSQGIINEQFF
-	TRBD1	TRBJ1-3	TRBV5-4	TGTGCCAGCAGCTCCCGACAGGGGGTTGGAAACACCATATATTTT	CASSSRQGVGNTIYF
few	TRBD2	TRBJ2-1	TRBV9	TGTGCCAGCAGAGGACTAGCGGAATACAATGAGCAGTTCTTC	CASRGLAEYNEQFF
-	TRBD2	TRBJ2-3	TRBV27	TGTGCCAGCAGTTTGTTAGCGGGGAGGACAGATACGCAGTATTTT	CASSLLAGRTDTQYF
-	TRBD2	TRBJ2-5	TRBV7-8	TGTGCCAGCAGCCCCCAAGGACTAGCGGGAGTTGAGACCCAGTACTTC	CASSPQGLAGVETQYF
-	-	TRBJ2-5	TRBV7-7	TGTGCTAGCAGCCCTGTAGCGGCCCAAGAGACCCAGTACTTC	CASSPVAAQETQYF
once	-	TRBJ2-4	TRBV15	TGTGCCACCAGGCAGGGGAGCATTCAGTACTTC	CATRQGSIQYF
-	TRBD1	TRBJ2-1	TRBV25-1	TGTGCCAGCTCCAGACGGGACAGGGTCTACAATGAGCAGTTCTTC	CASSRRDRVYNEQFF
once	-	TRBJ1-1	TRBV27	TGTGCCAGCAGTTCCCTTCTAGGGGTCGTGCCTGAAGCTTTCTTT	CASSSLLGVVPEAFF
-	TRBD2	TRBJ2-3	TRBV4-2	TGTGCCAGCAGCCAACCAATAGCGGGAGGCACAGATACGCAGTATTTT	CASSQPIAGGTDTQYF
-	-	TRBJ2-1	TRBV20-1	TGCAGTGCTCCGCAGTACAATGAGCAGTTCTTC	CSAPQYNEQFF
-	-	TRBJ1-2	TRBV19	TGTGCCAGTAGTGTCCCCCCAGGGACTGGTGGCTACACCTTC	CASSVPPGTGGYTF
-	TRBD1	TRBJ1-1	TRBV2	TGTGCCAGCAGGGCGACAGGGGGGAGCACTGAAGCTTTCTTT	CASRATGGSTEAFF
-	TRBD1	TRBJ2-1	TRBV5-1	TGCGCCAGCAGCAATAGTAGGACAGGGGGCAATGAGCAGTTCTTC	CASSNSRTGGNEQFF
-	TRBD1	TRBJ2-5	TRBV29-1	TGCAGCGTTGCCACAGGGGGAGGAGAGACCCAGTACTTC	CSVATGGGETQYF
-	-	TRBJ2-5	TRBV29-1	TGCAGCGTTGAGTTCCTTAGCGCCGATTCCCAAGAGACCCAGTACTTC	CSVEFLSADSQETQYF
-	TRBD2	TRBJ2-3	TRBV28	TGTGCCAGCAGTTTCTCGGGGGGGAGCACAGATACGCAGTATTTT	CASSFSGGSTDTQYF
once	TRBD1	TRBJ1-5	TRBV7-9	TGTGCCAGCAGCTTAGGAACAGGGGACAATCAGCCCCAGCATTTT	CASSLGTGDNQPQHF
-	-	TRBJ2-1	TRBV11-3	TGTGCCAGCAGCTTAGAAAGCGCTTGGAACAATGAGCAGTTCTTC	CASSLESAWNNEQFF
few	-	TRBJ1-2	TRBV27	TGTGCCAGCAGTTTATCGTTGTGGAGCGGGGTTCAGGACGGCTACACCTTC	CASSLSLWSGVQDGYTF
once	TRBD2	TRBJ2-5	TRBV7-2	TGTGCCAGCAGCCCTGAAGCGGGGCTAGGTGAGACCCAGTACTTC	CASSPEAGLGETQYF
once	TRBD2	TRBJ2-1	TRBV7-6	TGTGCCAGCAGCTCCAGCGGGGGCTACAATGAGCAGTTCTTC	CASSSSGGYNEQFF
few	-	TRBJ1-5	TRBV19	TGTGCCAGTCAGGGATACCTTGGCAATCAGCCCCAGCATTTT	CASQGYLGNQPQHF
-	-	TRBJ2-5	TRBV5-1	TGCGCCAGCAGCTTGAGGATGGGGGGAGGAGGCCAAGAGACCCAGTACTTC	CASSLRMGGGGQETQYF
-	-	TRBJ2-3	TRBV20-1	TGCAGTGCTAGTTGGAGGGACTTCCAGTATTTT	CSASWRDFQYF
-	-	TRBJ1-6	TRBV2	TGTGCCAGCAGTGGGCTGTTGGATTCACCCCTCCACTTT	CASSGLLDSPLHF
few	-	TRBJ2-1	TRBV5-1	TGCGCCAGCAGCTGGGCCCGGGGGTACTCTCCCTACAATGAGCAGTTCTTC	CASSWARGYSPYNEQFF